Included here is one TCR beta chain sequence, with context. This sample is part of a study of blood T cell repertoires in COVID-19. Turning to the study itself: Samples came from the United States, Italy and Spain, spanning acute and convalescent COVID-19. The analysed material was cDNA or gDNA that came from T cells, B-cell-depleted T cells, or PBMCs.

V was shortened by 2 bases and J by 4 bases, with 9 bases between the two germline ends. The length of the CDR3 is 13 residues. Per germline, CDR1 SGHRS and CDR2 YFSETQ. The protocol was immunoSEQ multiplex PCR, while the TCRdb copy is restricted to in-frame clones and leaves out a portion. Of approximately 330,000 clones listed, 88% are singletons. The sequence derives from a woman between 50 and 59 years old with active or convalescent COVID-19. Sequenced sample: peripheral blood. The rearrangement joins TRBV5-1 to TRBJ1-1, with D possibly being TRBD1 (6 bases). CDR3 nucleotides: TGCGCCAGCAGCTTTACCAGGGGCACTGAAGCTTTCTTT. It is translated as CASSFTRGTEAFF.